A selection of T cell receptor beta chains follows, all from one sample in a study of cytomegalovirus exposure and HLA in healthy donors. The protocol was immunoSEQ multiplex PCR, while the TCRdb copy is restricted to in-frame clones and leaves out a portion. The sample includes over 100,000 clones, around three quarters of them seen just once. The sample was PBMCs. These receptor sequences come from a young woman in good health and CMV-seropositive. Both conserved end residues are trimmed from each CDR3. Fields, in order: D gene, V gene, CDR3 protein. The D gene is left open where the match is weak.

>NA|TRBV7-9
ASSGGQFQGGYGYT
>NA|TRBV30
AWRRRGGVNTEAF
>TRBD2|TRBV27
ASSSPGTSGDYNEQF
>TRBD2|TRBV11-2
ASSLRLAGDSYEQY
>NA|TRBV19
ASKRWRNTEAF
>TRBD2|TRBV7-9
ASSLALTTGRASYEQY
>NA|TRBV5-1
ASSLTTGIPYGYT
>TRBD1|TRBV6-5
ASSNGQGYTEAF
>TRBD2|TRBV4-1
ASSQDASGRPSSYNEQF
>TRBD2|TRBV7-2
ASSLVMVAGGLETQY
>NA|TRBV11-2
ASSLDFGTWNEQF
>TRBD2|TRBV6-5
ASSPGLAVHEQF
>TRBD1|TRBV28
ASSPLGQDWDQPQH
>NA|TRBV6-1
ASSESIQEKYT
>NA|TRBV7-6
ASTLGGGGSSEQF
>TRBD2|TRBV4-2
ASSDASGGYNEQF
>NA|TRBV10-3
AISDRMNTEAF
>NA|TRBV9
ASSVGGSSSYNEQF
>NA|TRBV2
ASSASETQY
>NA|TRBV2
ASSPLGQGYTEAF
>NA|TRBV27
ASSRFRDRFVATNEKLF
>NA|TRBV5-1
ASSLDPPGSREKLF
>NA|TRBV6-6
ASSYSTRHEQY
>TRBD1|TRBV19
ASILVGQGRDQPQH
>TRBD2|TRBV4-1
ASSQTRTSGSYEQY
>NA|TRBV27
ASSLSKDSFVSYEQY
>NA|TRBV7-8
ASSLLAQTDTQY
>TRBD1|TRBV7-9
ASSLETGWSETQY
>NA|TRBV16
ASSPVGHFYPYNEQF
>NA|TRBV6-1
ASVPAGLTEAF
>NA|TRBV6-1
ASSEVRTQETQY
>NA|TRBV2
ASSEGEASTNEKLF
>NA|TRBV18
ASSPSSGDTQY
>TRBD1|TRBV27
ASSHARGQYTEAF
>NA|TRBV7-8
ASSQGGGDTEAF
>TRBD1|TRBV19
ASSMRTGYGNYGYT
>NA|TRBV14
ASSQDLNADTQY
>TRBD1|TRBV4-1
ASSQEGGTEEAEQY
>TRBD2|TRBV19
ASRLLAENYNEQF
>NA|TRBV6-1
ASRARGEQY
>TRBD1|TRBV28
ASRLTGVGNTIY
>NA|TRBV13
ASSLASETQY
>NA|TRBV7-8
ASSLGASRNEQF
>NA|TRBV5-5
ASSLVSWEYQPQH
>TRBD2|TRBV2
ASGGLAPTYEQY
>NA|TRBV21-1
ASSSVYGSAVNYGYT
>TRBD2|TRBV5-4
ASRPKREPHEQF
>NA|TRBV7-9
ASSLALGPH
>TRBD1|TRBV2
ASGTGTGSGNTIY
>TRBD1|TRBV28
ASGQGPNYGYT
>NA|TRBV19
ASSTPRYTEAF
>NA|TRBV27
ASSFGPPPSNYGYT
>TRBD1|TRBV10-3
ATRDRDTTGELF
>NA|TRBV5-6
ASSWPLAPDTQY
>TRBD2|TRBV28
ASSPSSSGRKTQY
>TRBD2|TRBV5-1
ASSLGPASGGGEQY